These 4 T cell receptor beta chains were all obtained from the same sample, sequenced in a study of blood T cell repertoires in COVID-19 (dated by TCRdb to about 2020). The protocol used for the library was the immunoSEQ multiplex PCR assay. TCRdb obtained this table from immuneACCESS and retained in-frame rearrangements with V and J assigned. These tables miss some clones; where compared with another copy, unresolved V genes account for less than half of the shortfall, and the remainder is unexplained. The sample yields about 180,000 clones; 60% to 80% were counted once. Less than 30% of the sample is taken by the ten largest. The sequencing sample was made of peripheral blood. These receptors were taken from a woman in her 70s with acute or convalescent COVID-19.

The chain joins TRBV7-2 to TRBJ1-2; D is possibly TRBD1 (6 bases). Germline V CDR1 and CDR2: SGHTA, FQGNSA. The length of the CDR3 is 13 residues. V dropped 5 bases and J dropped 12 bases, with 19 bases sitting between them. The CDR3 DNA sequence: TGTGCCAGCAGCCTCCGACAGGTGGTGGCTCACACCTTC. As protein: CASSLRQVVAHTF.

This clone turned up a few times. The V and J genes are TRBV6-2 or TRBV6-3 and TRBJ2-6, with 9 nucleotides matching TRBD1. V shed 5 bases, J shed 0 bases, and the junction held 5 bases outside the gene matches. This CDR3 has 17 amino acids. Germline V gene data show CDR1 as MNHEY and CDR2 as SVGEGT. The CDR3 bases are TGTGCCAGCAGTCCCGGGACAGGGCGCTCTGGGGCCAACGTCCTGACTTTC. Translation gives CASSPGTGRSGANVLTF.

This rearrangement joins TRBV11-3 to TRBJ2-3, with TRBD2 identical over 8 bases. The germline gives CDR1 SGHNT, CDR2 YENEEA. Germline trimming cut 5 bases from V and 0 bases from J; bases unmatched to any gene: 4. This CDR3 spans 15 amino acids. The CDR3 region is CASSTRTSSTDTQYF. The CDR3 region has the DNA TGTGCCAGCAGCACCCGGACTAGCAGCACAGATACGCAGTATTTT.

This clone has a handful of counts. The chain links TRBV12-3 or TRBV12-4 to TRBJ1-1; D gene ambiguous. Trimming pared 2 bases from V and 6 bases from J, leaving 4 bases between. The CDR3 has 11 residues. CDR3 region: CASSLRSEAFF. CDR3 nucleotides: TGTGCCAGCAGTTTACGGTCTGAAGCTTTCTTT.